The 5 T cell receptor beta chains listed next were all sequenced from one sample in a study of CD8 T cells in Susac syndrome. With random hexamers, reverse transcription was performed on about 0.45 to 1 ug of RNA. TCRdb re-called the immunoSEQ multiplex PCR reads through MiXCR, storing one row per CDR3 protein. The sample yields some 130,000 distinct CDR3 sequences, approximately 94% seen once. The sample consisted of CD4+ T cells from PBMCs. These receptor sequences come from a human donor with multiple sclerosis.

The chain has TRBV19 and TRBJ2-4, with D perhaps TRBD2 (7 bases). CDR3 size: 18 residues. Germline V gene lookup returns CDR1 LNHDA and CDR2 SQIVND (reference sequence). V dropped 3 bases and J dropped 1 base, with 19 bases sitting between them. The CDR3 region has the DNA TGTGCCAGTAGTATCATCCCACCTCGGGGGGCGGCCAAAAACATTCAGTACTTC. This gives the protein CASSIIPPRGAAKNIQYF.

The J gene is TRBJ2-7, the V gene TRBV29-1; a weak D match, TRBD1 (6 bases). Germline V gene sequence: CDR1 SQVTM, CDR2 ANQGSEA. V was shortened by 6 bases and J by 4 bases, with 16 bases between the two germline ends. This CDR3 region has 13 residues. The CDR3 is CSVGARAGYEQYF. The CDR3 DNA reads TGCAGCGTGGGGGCCCGGGCGGGTTACGAGCAGTACTTC.

The chain carries TRBV30 and TRBJ1-5, with 10 positions matching TRBD1. This CDR3 has 16 amino acids. Germline V lookup: CDR1 GTSNPN, CDR2 SVGIG (reference sequence). Germline trimming cut 2 bases from V and 8 bases from J; bases unmatched to any gene: 12. The CDR3: CAWSRRGQGSGEPQHF. The DNA of the CDR3 is TGTGCCTGGAGTCGGCGGGGACAGGGGTCCGGGGAGCCCCAGCATTTT. The full variable domain, its missing parts supplied by reference TRBV30 and TRBJ1-5, is SQTIHQWPATLVQPVGSPLSLECTVEGTSNPNLYWYRQAAGRGLQLLFYSVGIGQISSEVPQNLSASRPQDRQFILSSKKLLLSDSGFYLCAWSRRGQGSGEPQHFGDGTRLSIL.

The rearrangement links TRBV12-3 or TRBV12-4 to TRBJ1-1; D ambiguous. With 6 bases removed from V and 11 bases from J, the gap between germline ends came to 13 bases. This CDR3 has 11 amino acids. The CDR3 DNA is TGTGCCAGCAGAAAGGACGAAAGGGCTTTCTTT. The encoded protein is CASRKDERAFF.

This chain uses TRBV6-5 with TRBJ1-1, with a possible D match to TRBD1 (5 bases). CDR1 MNHEY and CDR2 SVGAGI come from the germline V gene. Between the trimmed V and J ends, which lost 0 bases and 3 bases, there was a span of 11 bases. The length of the CDR3 is 15 residues. The CDR3 loop is CASSYSGVLDTEAFF. The CDR3, as DNA: TGTGCCAGCAGTTACTCGGGGGTTTTGGACACTGAAGCTTTCTTT.